One and the same sample provided the 10 T cell receptor beta chains below, sequenced in a study of technical replicates of blood from a few donors. Produced via immunoSEQ multiplex PCR; TCRdb's table is partial and in-frame only. The data contain around 100,000 clones, roughly 96% of them singletons. Sequenced: T cells isolated from PBMCs. The receptors come from a human donor in good health.

The V and J genes are TRBV5-5 and TRBJ1-1; D remains ambiguous. The CDR3 totals 12 residues. Germline V gene data show CDR1 as SGHKS and CDR2 as YYEKEE (reference sequence). V gave up 1 base and J gave up 4 bases, with 5 bases separating them. CDR3 sequence (DNA): TGTGCCAGCAGCTTGACAGCCACTGAAGCTTTCTTT. Encoded protein: CASSLTATEAFF.

The chain has TRBV28 and TRBJ2-3, with TRBD2 identical over 9 bases. The CDR3 runs 15 residues. The J segment lost 2 bases and the V segment lost 5 bases, leaving 5 bases of the junction unmatched. CDR1 and CDR2 from the germline V gene are MDHEN and SYDVKM. The CDR3 DNA reads TGTGCCAGCAGTCTGACTAGCGGCCTCACAGATACGCAGTATTTT. Protein product: CASSLTSGLTDTQYF.

This chain joins TRBV2 and TRBJ2-5; D gene uncertain. V lost 6 bases, J lost 5 bases, and 10 bases lay in between. Germline CDR1 and CDR2: SNHLY and FYNNEI. The CDR3 sequence is 12 residues long. For the CDR3, the DNA is TGTGCCAGCAGCCCCGAGAGGGAGACCCAGTACTTC. It yields the protein CASSPERETQYF.

This chain connects TRBV5-4 to TRBJ2-7; 11 bases agree with TRBD2. Germline V CDR1 and CDR2: SGHNT, YYREEE (reference sequence). There are 15 residues in the CDR3. The V and J ends lost 4 bases and 6 bases, in that order; junction bases with no gene match: 9. Written as DNA, the CDR3 is TGTGCCAGCAGCAAACTAGCGGGAGAAATTCGCGAGCAGTACTTC. As protein: CASSKLAGEIREQYF.

This chain uses TRBV11-1 with TRBJ2-1; perhaps TRBD2 as D (5 bases). This CDR3 contains 15 residues. With 5 bases removed from V and 2 bases from J, the gap between germline ends came to 13 bases. Germline V gene lookup returns CDR1 SGHAT and CDR2 FQDESV (reference sequence). CDR3 protein: CASSATRSPYNEQFF. The DNA for the CDR3 is TGTGCCAGCAGCGCCACTAGGAGTCCCTACAATGAGCAGTTCTTC. The entire variable domain, with the rest obtained from reference TRBV11-1 and TRBJ2-1, is as follows: EAEVAQSPRYKITEKSQAVAFWCDPISGHATLYWYRQILGQGPELLVQFQDESVVDDSQLPKDRFSAERLKGVDSTLKIQPAELGDSAMYLCASSATRSPYNEQFFGPGTRLTVL.

The chain uses TRBV15 and TRBJ2-3; D might be TRBD2 (5 bases). V was shortened by 1 base and J by 1 base, with 15 bases between the two germline ends. Germline lookup yields CDR1 LNHNV and CDR2 YYDKDF (reference sequence). The CDR3 totals 17 residues. This CDR3 reads CATSRGTGELGTDTQYF. For the CDR3, the DNA is TGTGCCACCAGCAGAGGGACTGGGGAGCTCGGCACAGATACGCAGTATTTT.

This sequence joins TRBV2 and TRBJ2-5; D is ambiguous. Germline V gives CDR1 SNHLY, CDR2 FYNNEI. V was cut by 2 bases and J by 0 bases, with 10 bases left in between. The CDR3 is 15 residues long. The CDR3 loop reads CASSETGEYQETQYF. The CDR3, as DNA: TGTGCCAGCAGTGAAACCGGAGAGTACCAAGAGACCCAGTACTTC.

V and J are TRBV21-1 and TRBJ1-1; the D segment call TRBD1 is taken from the table without a DNA check. TRBV21-1 is reported as a pseudogene. CDR3 length: 18 amino acids. CDR3 in DNA: TGTGCCAGCAGCAAGTACGACAGGGGGCTTTGGATGAACACTGAAGCTTTCTTT. Protein sequence: CASSKYDRGLWMNTEAFF.

This chain uses TRBV6-5 with TRBJ2-7; the D gene is possibly TRBD2 (7 bases). This CDR3 has 13 residues. Trimming removed 6 bases from V and 5 bases from J, with 14 bases in between. Germline V gene sequence: CDR1 MNHEY, CDR2 SVGAGI. The CDR3 loop reads CASRRGRAHEQYF. CDR3 bases: TGTGCCAGCAGAAGGGGGAGGGCCCACGAGCAGTACTTC.

The CDR3 DNA sequence: TGTGCCAGCAGCTTGGTCGGCAGGAAAGAGACCCAGTACTTC. This translates into CASSLVGRKETQYF. J is TRBJ2-5 and V is TRBV7-8; unclear D gene. Trimming removed 3 bases at V and 3 bases at J, with 11 bases between. Germline V CDR1 and CDR2: SGHVS, FQNEAQ. This CDR3 has 14 amino acids.